This is a list of T cell receptor beta chains from one sample in a study of T cells in localized non-small cell lung cancer. The method was immunoSEQ multiplex PCR; TCRdb's version includes in-frame clones alone and lacks a portion of them. Among approximately 3,000 clones listed, about 24% were seen once. Sequencing used lung tumor tissue, obtained before any cancer treatment. These receptor sequences come from a man aged 35 to 69 with stage I lung adenocarcinoma. The CDR3 runs from the conserved cysteine through the conserved F or W. The D gene is left open where the match is weak. Clone size, where shown, is once, few, many, or a class for clones that have expanded.

TRBJ2-1,TRBD2,-,TRBV5-1,CASSLPGLAAYNEQFF,TGCGCCAGCAGCTTACCGGGACTAGCGGCCTACAATGAGCAGTTCTTC
TRBJ2-7,TRBD2,medium-sized,TRBV11-3,CASSWGLAGPREQYF,TGTGCCAGCAGCTGGGGACTAGCGGGGCCTCGGGAGCAGTACTTC
TRBJ2-3,-,-,TRBV28,CASKSSDRPDTDTQYF,TGTGCCAGCAAAAGTTCGGACAGACCGGACACAGATACGCAGTATTTT
TRBJ1-3,-,-,TRBV30,CAWSVSQLSGNTIYF,TGTGCCTGGAGTGTAAGCCAGCTCTCTGGAAACACCATATATTTT
TRBJ2-3,-,medium-sized,TRBV11-3,CASSSSGLTDTQYF,TGTGCCAGCAGCTCGTCGGGACTCACAGATACGCAGTATTTT
TRBJ2-5,TRBD2,few,TRBV14,CASSQERTSVIQETQYF,TGTGCCAGCAGCCAAGAACGAACTAGCGTAATCCAAGAGACCCAGTACTTC
TRBJ2-5,-,-,TRBV11-3,CASSQAVGPAVQETQYF,TGTGCCAGCAGCCAAGCGGTCGGGCCAGCCGTTCAAGAGACCCAGTACTTC
TRBJ2-7,TRBD2,-,TRBV10-2,CASSLRGAGEYEQYF,TGCGCCAGCAGTCTGCGAGGGGCGGGGGAGTACGAGCAGTACTTC
TRBJ1-4,TRBD1,-,TRBV11-3,CASSGEGGSNEKLFF,TGTGCCAGCAGCGGAGAAGGGGGCAGCAATGAAAAACTGTTTTTT
TRBJ2-3,-,-,TRBV14,CASSQVAPGTSRGGDTQYF,TGTGCCAGCAGCCAAGTGGCCCCAGGGACAAGTAGGGGTGGCGATACGCAGTATTTT
TRBJ2-3,-,-,TRBV15,CATSREYLTDTSTDTQYF,TGTGCCACCAGCAGAGAATACCTGACAGATACTAGCACAGATACGCAGTATTTT
TRBJ2-3,-,few,TRBV11-3,CASRRGASTDTQYF,TGTGCCAGCAGGCGGGGAGCTAGCACAGATACGCAGTATTTT
TRBJ2-3,-,medium-sized,TRBV11-3,CASSTGTSTDTQYF,TGTGCCAGCAGCACCGGGACTAGCACAGATACGCAGTATTTT
TRBJ1-1,-,medium-sized,TRBV9,CASIEESAGTQAFF,TGTGCCAGCATCGAAGAATCCGCCGGGACCCAAGCTTTCTTT
TRBJ1-4,TRBD1,few,TRBV18,CASSPTDRDDGEKLFF,TGTGCCAGCTCCCCGACGGACAGGGATGACGGTGAAAAACTGTTTTTT
TRBJ2-2,TRBD2,-,TRBV18,CASSGLAGGLDTGELFF,TGTGCCAGCTCAGGACTAGCGGGGGGCCTCGACACCGGGGAGCTGTTTTTT
TRBJ2-5,-,-,TRBV11-3,CASSPPGRLRETQYF,TGTGCCAGCAGCCCCCCGGGACGCCTGAGAGAGACCCAGTACTTC
TRBJ2-1,TRBD2,-,TRBV11-3,CASSQGTSGRNEQFF,TGTGCCAGCAGCCAGGGGACTAGCGGGAGAAATGAGCAGTTCTTC
TRBJ1-3,-,once,TRBV10-2,CASSDPGRLSGNTIYF,TGCGCCAGCAGTGACCCCGGACGCCTCTCTGGAAACACCATATATTTT
TRBJ1-2,TRBD1,few,TRBV6-8,CASIESAGTVYGYTF,TGTGCCAGCATCGAAAGCGCCGGGACAGTCTATGGCTACACCTTC
TRBJ2-7,TRBD2,-,TRBV5-1,CASSLAAGVVYEQYF,TGCGCCAGCAGCTTGGCGGCGGGGGTTGTGTACGAGCAGTACTTC
TRBJ2-7,-,few,TRBV7-4,CASSLSAAPEQYF,TGTGCCAGCAGCTTATCGGCAGCACCCGAGCAGTACTTC
TRBJ1-1,-,once,TRBV19,CASSINPRGGRTEAFF,TGTGCCAGTAGTATAAATCCTAGGGGAGGAAGAACTGAAGCTTTCTTT
TRBJ1-6,-,medium-sized,TRBV11-3,CASRPMGYLYNSPLHF,TGTGCCAGCAGACCCATGGGGTACCTCTATAATTCACCCCTCCACTTT
TRBJ2-7,TRBD2,few,TRBV11-3,CASSSGDYNSYEQYF,TGTGCCAGCAGCTCCGGGGACTACAACTCCTACGAGCAGTACTTC
TRBJ1-1,-,-,TRBV30,CAWSGQNGEAFF,TGTGCCTGGAGTGGACAGAACGGTGAAGCTTTCTTT
TRBJ1-1,-,-,TRBV19,CASSPAQGFAEAFF,TGTGCCAGTAGCCCAGCACAGGGTTTCGCTGAAGCTTTCTTT
TRBJ1-2,-,medium-sized,TRBV6-8,CASILPNSRSNYGYTF,TGTGCCAGCATACTCCCAAACAGCCGGTCTAACTATGGCTACACCTTC
TRBJ1-5,-,few,TRBV9,CASSVGQLSNQPQHF,TGTGCCAGCAGCGTCGGCCAGCTTAGCAATCAGCCCCAGCATTTT
TRBJ2-7,-,medium-sized,TRBV6-8,CASSYVGGYEQYF,TGTGCCAGCAGTTACGTCGGGGGATACGAGCAGTACTTC
TRBJ2-7,TRBD2,-,TRBV11-3,CASSLVSRTSAYEQYF,TGTGCCAGCAGCTTGGTATCCCGGACTAGCGCGTACGAGCAGTACTTC
TRBJ1-4,TRBD1,few,TRBV11-3,CASSTGDSTREKLFF,TGTGCCAGCAGCACAGGGGACAGCACAAGGGAAAAACTGTTTTTT
TRBJ2-7,-,few,TRBV28,CASSPTTPPYEQYF,TGTGCCAGCAGTCCCACAACTCCCCCCTACGAGCAGTACTTC
TRBJ2-1,TRBD2,few,TRBV11-3,CASSSGLAGYNEQFF,TGTGCCAGCAGCTCCGGACTAGCGGGCTACAATGAGCAGTTCTTC
TRBJ2-5,-,few,TRBV18,CASSLYSETQYF,TGTGCCAGCTCACTTTACTCGGAGACCCAGTACTTC
TRBJ2-2,-,medium-sized,TRBV9,CASSSNGATAGELFF,TGTGCCAGCAGCTCAAACGGAGCGACGGCCGGGGAGCTGTTTTTT
TRBJ2-7,TRBD1,-,TRBV19,CASSTLGGESYEQYF,TGTGCCAGTAGTACCTTAGGGGGCGAGTCCTACGAGCAGTACTTC
TRBJ2-2,TRBD2,once,TRBV5-1,CASSPGLATGELFF,TGCGCCAGCAGTCCGGGACTAGCGACCGGGGAGCTGTTTTTT
TRBJ1-1,-,-,TRBV6-8,CASSYSQTAMNTEAFF,TGTGCCAGCAGTTACTCACAGACAGCCATGAACACTGAAGCTTTCTTT
TRBJ1-1,-,-,TRBV5-1,CASSPPQGQIEAFF,TGCGCCAGCAGCCCCCCACAAGGACAGATTGAAGCTTTCTTT
TRBJ2-7,-,-,TRBV19,CASSIEGSYEQYF,TGTGCCAGTAGTATAGAGGGCAGTTACGAGCAGTACTTC
TRBJ2-1,-,large,TRBV19,CASSIALGRYNEQFF,TGTGCCAGTAGTATAGCCCTCGGCAGATACAATGAGCAGTTCTTC
TRBJ2-1,-,few,TRBV14,CASSQGKRVWSYNEQFF,TGTGCCAGCAGCCAAGGAAAGCGGGTATGGTCCTACAATGAGCAGTTCTTC
TRBJ2-3,-,medium-sized,TRBV11-3,CASSATTSTDTQYF,TGTGCCAGCAGCGCGACGACCAGCACAGATACGCAGTATTTT